This TCR beta chain was sequenced for a study of blood T cell repertoires in COVID-19. Overall study: T cells, B-cell-depleted T cells, or PBMCs supplied cDNA or gDNA.

Measured with immunoSEQ multiplex PCR; TCRdb has only the in-frame clones, and not every one. Here the sample spans about 210,000 clones, 83% being singletons. This CDR3 is built from 12 residues. Germline V lookup: CDR1 MDHEN, CDR2 SYDVKM. Trimming removed 6 bases at V and 6 bases at J, with 11 bases between. As regards this clone: In the same sample, other DNA sequences code for this CDR3.

The chain carries TRBV28 and TRBJ1-1, with D possibly being TRBD1 (5 bases). Sequenced sample: peripheral blood. This TCR was recovered from a man aged 45-65 years with active or convalescent COVID-19. The CDR3 nucleotides read TGTGCCAGCAGCCTCGGGGGGGCTGAAGCTTTCTTT. Protein sequence: CASSLGGAEAFF.